This T cell receptor (beta chain) was sequenced for a study of CD8 T cells in ankylosing spondylitis. Study findings and constraints: Some motif variants were previously reported in reactive arthritis synovial fluid and blood. In ankylosing spondylitis patients, matched synovial fluid reportedly showed significant enrichment of disease-linked clones. Typical of ankylosing spondylitis blood, it appeared, was a TCR beta motif of 7 or 8 highly homologous variants.

Each CDR3 protein gets one entry after TCRdb re-called the 5' RACE reads with MiXCR. Of fewer than 400,000 distinct CDR3 sequences detected, roughly 15% appear once; the ten largest clones hold approximately 1.1%. V was shortened by 4 bases and J by 0 bases, with 19 bases between the two germline ends. CDR1 is SGHAT and CDR2 is FQNNGV in the germline V gene. This CDR3 spans 18 amino acids. This clonotype came up a few times. The antigen is unknown. The sequenced sample was blood, either unsorted or a sorted T cell fraction (not recorded which). The clonotype comes from a male donor with ankylosing spondylitis or in good health (not recorded which). J is TRBJ2-1 and V is TRBV11-2, with D maybe TRBD1 (6 bases). CDR3 sequence (DNA): TGTGCCAGCAGCTCCTACTTCCTGACAGGACGCTCCTACAATGAGCAGTTCTTC. Residues: CASSSYFLTGRSYNEQFF.